The source of this TCR beta chain is a study of blood T cells in healthy people across ages. This clonotype was counted only a few times. Its antigen remains unidentified. A second PCR of roughly 6 to 12 cycles used a sample-barcoded 5' primer and a J-beta primer mix. Each TCR beta cDNA got a 12-nucleotide random molecular identifier. TCRdb re-derived calls from the 5' RACE reads in MiXCR, one entry per CDR3 protein. Of 650,000 to 1,000,000 distinct CDR3 sequences listed, 35% to 40% are singletons. With 6 bases removed from V and 0 bases from J, the gap between germline ends came to 13 bases. CDR3 length equals 15 residues. Germline assignment: CDR1 ENHRY and CDR2 SYGVKD. Study results and limitations: PBMCs were not sorted, which prevented a conclusive comparison of naive versus antigen-experienced cells.

The sequencing input was blood. This clonotype was sampled from a young man in good health. The chain uses TRBV10-3 and TRBJ2-3; D remains unclear. The CDR3 region is CAIRATSTSTDTQYF. The CDR3 nucleotides read TGTGCCATCAGGGCTACATCAACTAGCACAGATACGCAGTATTTT.